This TCR beta chain was retrieved from a study of blood T cell repertoires in COVID-19. Assay used: immunoSEQ multiplex PCR; TCRdb lists only in-frame clones, some missing. The repertoire holds 130,000 to 150,000 clones, about 80% seen once, with approximately 5% in the top ten. The CDR3 totals 14 residues. Trimming took 4 bases from V and 3 from J; bases not matched to a gene: 6. Germline lookup yields CDR1 SGDLS and CDR2 YYNGEE. This chain links TRBV9 with TRBJ2-7; 8 nucleotides align to TRBD1. The clonotype originates from a human donor in a cohort sampled during active COVID-19. Sample: peripheral blood. In DNA, the CDR3 is TGTGCCAGCAGCCCGGGACAGGCATTCTACGAGCAGTACTTC. Translation: CASSPGQAFYEQYF.